The clone carrying this T cell receptor (beta chain) was observed a handful of times. The target antigen is unknown. The sample comes from a study of shared clonotypes between healthy human individuals. At the deep level, the assay was run. Repertoires were generated with immunoSEQ multiplex PCR, while TCRdb's copy carries only in-frame clones and drops some. The sample holds approximately 1,000,000 clones; 77% are singletons and the top ten take approximately 0.9%. V lost 2 bases to trimming and J lost 2 bases, with 3 bases between them. The CDR3 runs to 13 residues. Looked up from germline, CDR1 is KGHSH and CDR2 is LQKENI. Overall study findings and caveats: Estimated clonotype richness was generally higher in naive than memory subsets.

The sequence was collected from a young man in good health. Some clones in this sample may be carry-over from other donors' samples. Sequenced sample: memory CD4+ T cells from PBMCs. Subset given: CD45RA-negative fraction. The J gene is TRBJ2-2, the V gene TRBV18; unclear D gene. The DNA of the CDR3 is TGTGCCAGCTCACCAATCAACACCGGGGAGCTGTTTTTT. This codes for CASSPINTGELFF.